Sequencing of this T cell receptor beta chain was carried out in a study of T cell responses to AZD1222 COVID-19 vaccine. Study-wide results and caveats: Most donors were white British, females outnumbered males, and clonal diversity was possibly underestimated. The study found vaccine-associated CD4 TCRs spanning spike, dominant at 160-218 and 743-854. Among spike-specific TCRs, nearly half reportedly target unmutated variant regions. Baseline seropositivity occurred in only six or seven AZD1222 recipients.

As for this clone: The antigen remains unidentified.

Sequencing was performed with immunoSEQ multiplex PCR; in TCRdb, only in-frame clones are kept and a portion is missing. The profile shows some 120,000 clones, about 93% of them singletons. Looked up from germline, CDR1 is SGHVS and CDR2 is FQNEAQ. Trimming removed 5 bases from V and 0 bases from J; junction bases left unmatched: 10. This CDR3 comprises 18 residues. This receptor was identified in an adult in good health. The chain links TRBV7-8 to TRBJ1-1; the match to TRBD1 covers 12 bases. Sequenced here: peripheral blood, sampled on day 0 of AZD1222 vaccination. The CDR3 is CASSPRPGQGALNTEAFF. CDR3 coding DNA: TGTGCCAGCAGCCCCCGACCGGGACAGGGGGCTTTGAACACTGAAGCTTTCTTT.